Shown below are 12 T cell receptor beta chains from a single sample sequenced in a study of T cell changes during pregnancy in multiple sclerosis. Measured with immunoSEQ multiplex PCR; TCRdb has only the in-frame clones, and not every one. The data contain tens of thousands of clones, around 92% of them singletons. The sample consisted of CD4+ T cells from peripheral blood mononuclear cells, taken after pregnancy. These receptors all stem from a female donor in good health, enrolled as a control in a pregnancy study.

This clone was recorded once. V usage is TRBV7-2 and J usage is TRBJ2-7; D ambiguous. Deletions cut 1 base from V and 4 bases from J, with 5 bases between. Germline V gene lookup returns CDR1 SGHTA and CDR2 FQGNSA. The CDR3 has 12 residues. Written as DNA, the CDR3 is TGTGCCAGCAGCTTAGTACTATACGAGCAGTACTTC. Translation: CASSLVLYEQYF. Based on the CDR3 plus reference TRBV7-2 and TRBJ2-7, the full variable domain is GAGVSQSPSNKVTEKGKDVELRCDPISGHTALYWYRQSLGQGLEFLIYFQGNSAPDKSGLPSDRFSAERTGGSVSTLTIQRTQQEDSAVYLCASSLVLYEQYFGPGTRLTVT.

This chain links TRBV29-1 with TRBJ1-3, with D perhaps matching TRBD1 (5 bases). There are 13 residues in the CDR3. Trimming shortened V by 6 bases and J by 2 bases, and 11 bases separated the two germline ends. Per germline, CDR1 SQVTM and CDR2 ANQGSEA. CDR3 DNA sequence: TGCAGCGTGGGGAGGGGAACTGGAAACACCATATATTTT. Protein product: CSVGRGTGNTIYF.

The chain employs TRBV30 and TRBJ1-1; D not resolved. Germline CDR1 GTSNPN, CDR2 SVGIG (reference sequence). The CDR3 has 12 amino acids. The ends were cut back, 5 bases at V and 8 bases at J, with 15 bases in the middle. CDR3 protein: CAWLPGLPEAFF. The CDR3 DNA sequence: TGTGCCTGGCTACCTGGACTCCCCGAAGCTTTCTTT.

This rearrangement joins TRBV4-2 to TRBJ1-2, with D perhaps TRBD1 (5 bases). Germline assignment: CDR1 LGHNA and CDR2 YNFKEQ. Trimming cost V 0 bases and J 4 bases, with 15 bases left between them. The CDR3 has 16 residues. This chain's CDR3 is CASSQDHYQGAYGYTF. The CDR3 coding sequence is TGTGCCAGCAGCCAAGACCATTATCAAGGGGCCTATGGCTACACCTTC.

V usage is TRBV5-4 and J usage is TRBJ2-5; 7 bases are a match to TRBD1. After removal of 6 bases from V and 5 bases from J, the junction contained 16 bases not matched to a gene. The CDR3 runs to 16 residues. CDR1 is SGHNT and CDR2 is YYREEE in the germline V gene (reference sequence). The CDR3: CASKGGNTGLQETQYF. DNA for the CDR3: TGTGCCAGCAAAGGGGGCAACACGGGGTTGCAGGAGACCCAGTACTTC.

The chain employs TRBV5-4 and TRBJ2-2; TRBD1 matches at 9 bases. The CDR3 spans 15 residues. Germline trimming cut 4 bases from V and 6 bases from J; bases unmatched to any gene: 7. Looked up from germline, CDR1 is SGHNT and CDR2 is YYREEE (reference sequence). The CDR3 loop is CASSLGTGWSGELFF. CDR3 nucleotide sequence: TGTGCCAGCAGCCTCGGGACAGGGTGGTCCGGGGAGCTGTTTTTT.

The rearrangement joins TRBV30 to TRBJ1-4; 7 bases map to TRBD1. J was trimmed by 4 bases and V by 4 bases; bases with no gene match: 6. Per the germline V gene, CDR1 is GTSNPN and CDR2 is SVGIG (reference sequence). This CDR3 region has 14 residues. CDR3 DNA: TGTGCCTGGAAACAGGGGTTCGATAATGAAAAACTGTTTTTT. This sequence encodes CAWKQGFDNEKLFF.

This chain connects TRBV28 to TRBJ1-1; possibly TRBD1 for D (5 bases). CDR1 is MDHEN and CDR2 is SYDVKM in the germline V gene. Trimming cost V 6 bases and J 1 base, with 15 bases left between them. The CDR3 covers 15 residues. The CDR3: CASSGGGSPNTEAFF. The DNA for the CDR3 is TGTGCCAGCAGCGGGGGAGGGAGTCCGAACACTGAAGCTTTCTTT.

The rearrangement links TRBV7-9 to TRBJ2-6; TRBD1 is a possible D gene (6 bases). The germline CDR1 and CDR2 sequences are SEHNR and FQNEAQ (reference sequence). There are 18 residues in the CDR3. Trimming took 5 bases from V and 2 from J, leaving 19 bases between them. The CDR3 loop is CASSPVTDSLPGANVLTF. The CDR3 DNA follows: TGTGCCAGCAGCCCAGTAACGGACAGCCTACCTGGGGCCAACGTCCTGACTTTC.

This chain uses TRBV30 with TRBJ2-1, with 7 bases identical to TRBD1. The germline gives CDR1 GTSNPN, CDR2 SVGIG (reference sequence). The CDR3 length is 14 residues. V shed 5 bases, J shed 6 bases, and the junction held 10 bases outside the gene matches. CDR3 nucleotide sequence: TGTGCCTGGGTGGCAGACAGGGTCGGCAATGAGCAGTTCTTC. Amino acid sequence: CAWVADRVGNEQFF.

This chain uses TRBV11-2 with TRBJ1-1; 7 bases match TRBD1. The length of the CDR3 is 13 residues. V trimming: 5 bases; J trimming: 4 bases; junction bases outside the gene matches: 4. Per germline, CDR1 SGHAT and CDR2 FQNNGV. Written as DNA, the CDR3 is TGTGCCAGCAGCCCAGGGGGAGGCACTGAAGCTTTCTTT. Encoded protein: CASSPGGGTEAFF.

This clone was counted once. The chain joins TRBV7-9 to TRBJ1-2; 10 nucleotides align to TRBD1. V was pared by 3 bases and J by 13 bases, with 14 bases of the junction left unmatched. The CDR3 has 15 residues. The germline V gene has CDR1 SEHNR and CDR2 FQNEAQ (reference sequence). CDR3 sequence: CASSFNRDRGAGGTF. CDR3 DNA sequence: TGTGCCAGCAGCTTTAACCGGGACAGGGGCGCCGGGGGCACCTTC.